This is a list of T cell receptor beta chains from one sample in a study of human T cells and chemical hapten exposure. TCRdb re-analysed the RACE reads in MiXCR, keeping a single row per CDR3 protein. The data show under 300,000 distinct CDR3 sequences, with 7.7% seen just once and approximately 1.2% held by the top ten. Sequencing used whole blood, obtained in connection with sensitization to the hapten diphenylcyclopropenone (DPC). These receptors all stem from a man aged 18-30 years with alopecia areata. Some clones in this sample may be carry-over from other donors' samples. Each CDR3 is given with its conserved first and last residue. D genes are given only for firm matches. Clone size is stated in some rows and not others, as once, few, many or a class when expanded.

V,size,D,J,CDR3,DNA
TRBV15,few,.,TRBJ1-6,CATSSVYGKNSPLHF,TGTGCCACCAGCAGCGTTTACGGGAAAAATTCACCCCTCCACTTT
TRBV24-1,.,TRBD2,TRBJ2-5,CATSDGSGGLGSGTQYF,TGTGCCACCAGTGACGGTAGCGGGGGGTTGGGATCGGGGACCCAGTACTTC
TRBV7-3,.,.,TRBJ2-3,CASSFRTGEGTDTQYF,TGTGCCAGCAGCTTTCGGACGGGGGAGGGCACAGATACGCAGTATTTT
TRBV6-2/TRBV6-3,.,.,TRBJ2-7,CASSYSGGLSYEQYF,TGTGCCAGCAGTTATTCGGGGGGCCTCTCCTACGAGCAGTACTTC
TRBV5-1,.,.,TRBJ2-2,CASNLGAGELFF,TGCGCCAGCAACTTGGGGGCCGGGGAGCTGTTTTTT
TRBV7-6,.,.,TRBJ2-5,CASSRLWTQYF,TGTGCCAGCAGCCGCTTGTGGACCCAGTACTTC
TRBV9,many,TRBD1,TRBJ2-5,CASSVTPGDRGQETQYF,TGTGCCAGCAGCGTAACCCCCGGGGACAGGGGCCAAGAGACCCAGTACTTC
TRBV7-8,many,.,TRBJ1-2,CASSSRDPVGYTF,TGTGCCAGCAGCTCCCGGGACCCCGTCGGCTACACCTTC
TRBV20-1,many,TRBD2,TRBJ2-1,CSARDQLAGPGFF,TGCAGTGCTAGAGACCAATTAGCGGGGCCGGGATTCTTC
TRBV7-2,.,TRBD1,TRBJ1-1,CASSFHGQGSKENLDTEAFF,TGTGCCAGCAGCTTTCACGGACAGGGGAGCAAGGAGAATCTGGACACTGAAGCTTTCTTT
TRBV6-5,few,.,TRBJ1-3,CASSQTHAGNTIYF,TGTGCCAGCAGTCAGACTCACGCTGGAAACACCATATATTTT
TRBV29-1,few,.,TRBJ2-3,CSVDSLYTDTQYF,TGCAGCGTTGACAGTCTGTACACAGATACGCAGTATTTT
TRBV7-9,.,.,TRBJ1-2,CASSRAPYYGYTF,TGTGCCAGCAGTCGTGCCCCCTACTATGGCTACACCTTC
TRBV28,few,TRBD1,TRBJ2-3,CASSFWDRDTDTQYF,TGTGCCAGCAGTTTCTGGGACAGAGACACAGATACGCAGTATTTT
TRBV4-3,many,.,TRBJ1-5,CASSQDIRALNNQPQHF,TGCGCCAGCAGCCAAGATATCAGGGCTTTAAACAATCAGCCCCAGCATTTT
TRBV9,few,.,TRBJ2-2,CASSEGGPGELFF,TGTGCCAGCAGCGAGGGGGGACCCGGGGAGCTGTTTTTT
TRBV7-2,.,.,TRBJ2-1,CASSQPTVAAYNEQFF,TGTGCCAGCAGCCAACCCACAGTGGCAGCCTACAATGAGCAGTTCTTC
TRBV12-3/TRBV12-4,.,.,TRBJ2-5,CASSPGRNQETQYF,TGTGCCAGCAGCCCCGGACGGAACCAAGAGACCCAGTACTTC
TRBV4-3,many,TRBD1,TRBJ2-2,CASSQGTGGNTGELFF,TGCGCCAGCAGCCAGGGGACAGGCGGGAACACCGGGGAGCTGTTTTTT
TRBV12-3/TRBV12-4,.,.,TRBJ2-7,CASSLIVHEQYF,TGTGCCAGCAGTTTAATAGTACACGAGCAGTACTTC
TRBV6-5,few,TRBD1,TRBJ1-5,CASSLTLDREIQPQHF,TGTGCCAGCAGCCTTACCCTGGACAGGGAGATTCAGCCCCAGCATTTT
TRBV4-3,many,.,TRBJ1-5,CASSQVTGQPQHF,TGCGCCAGCAGCCAAGTGACAGGCCAGCCCCAGCATTTT
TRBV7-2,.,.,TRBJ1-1,CASSFSPSSPEAFF,TGTGCCAGCAGCTTTTCCCCCTCCTCCCCTGAAGCTTTCTTT
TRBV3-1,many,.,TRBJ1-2,CASSQDLGANYGYTF,TGTGCCAGCAGCCAAGATTTAGGGGCTAACTATGGCTACACCTTC
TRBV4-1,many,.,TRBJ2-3,CASHASIAVPDTQYF,TGCGCCAGCCACGCAAGTATAGCTGTCCCAGATACGCAGTATTTT
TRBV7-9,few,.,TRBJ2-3,CASSYGTHTDTQYF,TGTGCCAGCAGCTACGGGACGCACACAGATACGCAGTATTTT
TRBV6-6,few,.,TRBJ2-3,CASSYSSGADTQYF,TGTGCCAGCAGTTACTCATCCGGCGCGGATACGCAGTATTTT
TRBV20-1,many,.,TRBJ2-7,CSARVGSISYEQYF,TGCAGTGCTAGAGTGGGGAGTATCTCCTACGAGCAGTACTTC
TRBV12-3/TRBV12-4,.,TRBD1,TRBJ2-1,CASRTGTGNNEQFF,TGTGCCAGCAGAACCGGGACAGGGAACAATGAGCAGTTCTTC
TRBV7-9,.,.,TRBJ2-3,CASSLVAGAGTDTQYF,TGTGCCAGCAGCTTAGTAGCAGGTGCAGGTACAGATACGCAGTATTTT
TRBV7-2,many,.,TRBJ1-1,CASSVSRDSFWGEAFF,TGTGCCAGCAGCGTCAGCCGGGACTCATTCTGGGGTGAAGCTTTCTTT
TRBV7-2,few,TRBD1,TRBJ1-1,CASSSPTGVAFF,TGTGCCAGCAGCTCCCCGACAGGGGTTGCTTTCTTT
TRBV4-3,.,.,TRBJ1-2,CASSQALGANYGYTF,TGCGCCAGCAGCCAAGCCCTAGGGGCCAACTATGGCTACACCTTC
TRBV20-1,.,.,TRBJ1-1,CSARGGRTEAFF,TGCAGTGCTAGGGGAGGGCGGACTGAAGCTTTCTTT
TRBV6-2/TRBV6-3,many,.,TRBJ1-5,CASSQRHEGGQPQHF,TGTGCCAGCAGCCAAAGACACGAGGGAGGGCAGCCCCAGCATTTT
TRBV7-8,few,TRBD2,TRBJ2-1,CASSLGRLAGFNEQFF,TGTGCCAGCAGCTTAGGCCGACTAGCGGGGTTCAATGAGCAGTTCTTC
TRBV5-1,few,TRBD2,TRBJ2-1,CASRLGSGANNEQFF,TGCGCCAGCAGATTGGGGAGCGGGGCGAACAATGAGCAGTTCTTC
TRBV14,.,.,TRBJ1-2,CASSRTFPRYGYTF,TGTGCCAGCAGCCGCACGTTCCCCAGATATGGCTACACCTTC
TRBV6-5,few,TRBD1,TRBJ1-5,CASSAGQAPTQPQHF,TGTGCCAGCAGCGCGGGACAGGCCCCTACTCAGCCCCAGCATTTT
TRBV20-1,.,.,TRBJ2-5,CSARDGEIPQETQYF,TGCAGTGCTAGAGATGGAGAAATACCCCAAGAGACCCAGTACTTC
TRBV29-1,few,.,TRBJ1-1,CSVAGQMNTEAFF,TGCAGCGTTGCTGGGCAGATGAACACTGAAGCTTTCTTT
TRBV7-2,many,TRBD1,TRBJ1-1,CASSKTGGTEAFF,TGTGCCAGCAGCAAGACAGGGGGCACTGAAGCTTTCTTT
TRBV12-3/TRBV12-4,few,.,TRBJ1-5,CASSQKQGGGNQPQHF,TGTGCCAGCAGCCAGAAACAGGGCGGTGGCAATCAGCCCCAGCATTTT
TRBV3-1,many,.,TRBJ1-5,CASSEGGGRPQHF,TGTGCCAGCAGTGAGGGCGGGGGTAGGCCCCAGCATTTT
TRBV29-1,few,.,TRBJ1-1,CSVERGTMNTEAFF,TGCAGCGTTGAAAGGGGGACCATGAACACTGAAGCTTTCTTT
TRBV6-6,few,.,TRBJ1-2,CASSYSSEGDGYTF,TGTGCCAGCAGTTACTCGTCAGAAGGGGATGGCTACACCTTC
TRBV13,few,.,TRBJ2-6,CASSLGLSGAGANVLTF,TGTGCCAGCAGCTTAGGCCTCTCGGGGGCTGGGGCCAACGTCCTGACTTTC
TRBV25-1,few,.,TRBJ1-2,CASSNTGAGNYGYTF,TGTGCCAGCAGCAACACAGGAGCCGGTAACTATGGCTACACCTTC
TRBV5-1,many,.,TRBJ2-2,CASNLEQRSGELFF,TGCGCCAGCAATCTCGAACAGCGGTCCGGGGAGCTGTTTTTT
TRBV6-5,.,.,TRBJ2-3,CAVTEQGGTDTQYF,TGTGCCGTCACTGAGCAAGGGGGCACAGATACGCAGTATTTT
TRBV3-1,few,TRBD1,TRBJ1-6,CASSPGTGAGGSPLHF,TGTGCCAGCAGCCCGGGGACAGGGGCTGGCGGTTCACCCCTCCACTTT
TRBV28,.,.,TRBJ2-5,CASNLGGTQETQYF,TGTGCCAGCAATTTGGGCGGCACCCAAGAGACCCAGTACTTC
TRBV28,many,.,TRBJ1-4,CASRSGEERSNEKLFF,TGTGCCAGCAGATCGGGTGAGGAGAGATCTAATGAAAAACTGTTTTTT
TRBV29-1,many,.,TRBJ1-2,CSVGGPLDYGYTF,TGCAGCGTTGGGGGTCCTCTTGACTATGGCTACACCTTC